This TCR beta chain was found in a study of blood T cell repertoires in COVID-19 (dated by TCRdb to 2018 to 2021). At the level of the whole study: Collaborator samples came from the United States, Italy and Spain and covered acute and convalescent phases of COVID-19. Samples were obtained from the ongoing ImmuneRACE study (first 160 participants) and from over 1,000 subjects provided by 6 global collaborators. HLA class I and class II types, where available, came from metadata supplied by the sample provider rather than from assay-based typing. The material from the prospective study consisted of cDNA or gDNA derived from T cells, B-cell-depleted T cells, or PBMCs. A de-identified subject ID, COVID-19 status, age in years and sex were almost always included in the sample metadata. Deeply sampled blood TCRbeta repertoires from subjects exposed to, actively infected with, or recovered from COVID-19 were included in the dataset. The repertoires were released in a freely available public database meant as a resource for research on the immune response to SARS-CoV-2. What the research found in general, with its limitations: How much clinical and demographic metadata was included differed by source and by participant, and the metadata was provided uncurated.

Remarks on this clone: The target of this receptor is not known. No quality values exist for individual bases; no much larger clone is one base distant.

TCRbeta CDR3 regions were amplified from genomic DNA by means of the immunoSEQ Assay, a bias-controlled multiplex PCR. The original methods were these. Nucleated cell counts per sample were estimated from amplification of reference gene primers within the assay. To quantify the absolute abundance of each unique TCRbeta CDR3 rearrangement, sequence reads were collapsed and filtered. For each sample, productive Simpson clonality was calculated as the square root of Simpson's diversity index across productive rearrangements. In TCRdb, the immuneACCESS table is reduced to in-frame sequences with V and J assigned. These tables do not hold every clone; where another copy was compared, an unresolved V gene accounts for under half, and the others remain unexplained. V, J and clone size derive from that table, while D and trimming were established from the DNA sequence. The sample table records about 260,000 clones; about 89% of these occur just once. Around 9% of the sample rests with the top ten.

The collaborating institutions used their own protocols to collect whole blood in K2EDTA tubes. For TCRbeta analysis, collaborators shipped samples in one of three forms: frozen whole blood, isolated PBMCs, or DNA extracted from either of those sample types. Sequenced sample: peripheral blood. The clonotype was recovered from a man aged 35-49 years with active or convalescent COVID-19.

The sequenced DNA: TGTGCCAGCAGCTTATTATTTCGGGCCAACCGCGGGCAATACGAGCAGTACTTC. It encodes CASSLLFRANRGQYEQYF. The chain is made from TRBV7-6 and TRBJ2-7; tentative D gene TRBD2, with 5 bases matching. CDR1 and CDR2 are read off the germline V gene as SGHVS and FNYEAQ. From its cysteine to its phenylalanine, the CDR3 spans 18 amino acids. The retained sequence is limited to the CDR3, 54 bases, with the frame set at the first base. V is cut by 2 bases and J by 4 bases, and the space between the germline ends is 24 bases.